These 32 T cell receptor beta chains came from one sample sequenced in a study of T cells in Graves' hyperthyroidism and ophthalmopathy. What was amplified from RNA transcripts were TCR beta CDR3 regions. First-round RT-PCR targeting the TCR CDR3 was performed with the HTBI primer set. TCRdb itself ran the multiplex PCR reads through MiXCR, one entry per CDR3 protein. Of over 250,000 distinct CDR3 sequences listed, about 25% are singletons. The sample consisted of blood. The receptor source for this set is a man in his forties with Graves' hyperthyroidism that later progressed to Graves' ophthalmopathy.

This clonotype was seen repeatedly, ten times or more. J is TRBJ1-2 and V is TRBV6-1, with 8 bases lining up with TRBD1. Germline V lookup: CDR1 MNHNS, CDR2 SASEGT. This CDR3 spans 13 amino acids. J lost 7 bases, V lost 4 bases, and 5 bases had no gene match. The CDR3 loop reads CASSVRTGSGYTF. The CDR3 DNA follows: TGTGCCAGCAGTGTAAGGACAGGGTCTGGCTACACCTTC.

For the CDR3, the DNA is TGTGCCAGCAGTCTGGAGCGGGGTTCGTCTGAGACCCAGTACTTC. Translated: CASSLERGSSETQYF. The chain combines TRBV2 with TRBJ2-5; 7 bases line up with TRBD2. V lost 5 bases, J lost 5 bases, and 11 bases stayed unmatched. This CDR3 region has 15 residues. Germline-derived CDR1 and CDR2 are SNHLY and FYNNEI.

This rearrangement joins TRBV12-3 or TRBV12-4 to TRBJ2-5; D remains ambiguous. V was shortened by 5 bases and J by 1 base, with 11 bases between the two germline ends. The CDR3 extends over 14 amino acids. The CDR3 region has the DNA TGTGCCAGCAGTCCCCTTCAAGGCCAAGAGACCCAGTACTTC. Its translation is CASSPLQGQETQYF.

The gene calls are TRBV2 and TRBJ1-2; TRBD1 agrees at 8 bases. Trimming cost V 6 bases and J 6 bases; bases outside gene matches: 6. The CDR3 has 13 residues. Germline CDR1 is SNHLY and CDR2 is FYNNEI. CDR3 in amino acids: CASRDRARDGYTF. The CDR3 region has the DNA TGTGCCAGCAGGGACAGGGCGCGGGATGGCTACACCTTC.

This clonotype was detected many times. The V and J genes are TRBV4-1 and TRBJ1-2, with TRBD1 as a possible D gene (6 bases). Trimming shortened V by 0 bases and J by 8 bases, and 10 bases separated the two germline ends. The germline gives CDR1 MGHRA, CDR2 YSYEKL. The CDR3 is made up of 13 amino acids. DNA for the CDR3: TGCGCCAGCAGCCAAGAGGCAGGGGCCGGCTACACCTTC. Protein product: CASSQEAGAGYTF.

This clonotype appeared many times. The chain uses TRBV19 and TRBJ2-7; maybe TRBD1 (5 bases). The CDR3 length is 15 residues. CDR1 is LNHDA and CDR2 is SQIVND in the germline V gene (reference sequence). Between the trimmed V and J ends, which lost 1 base and 5 bases, there was a span of 15 bases. The CDR3 DNA follows: TGTGCCAGTAGTATAGTTGGACGCCAGGGCCACGAGCAGTACTTC. Its translation: CASSIVGRQGHEQYF.

The rearrangement joins TRBV11-1 to TRBJ1-1; no reliable D call. The V gene lost 5 bases and the J gene lost 11 bases, with 21 bases spanning the gap. Germline V gives CDR1 SGHAT, CDR2 FQDESV (reference sequence). This CDR3 is 14 amino acids long. The CDR3 reads CASSLSGRSYHAFF. The CDR3 DNA reads TGTGCCAGCAGCCTAAGTGGGCGTTCCTATCATGCTTTCTTT.

This clonotype was seen ten or more times. The V and J genes are TRBV5-1 and TRBJ1-1; D unclear. CDR3 length: 13 residues. The germline V and J ends were trimmed by 4 bases and 7 bases, with 14 bases remaining between them. CDR1 SGHRS and CDR2 YFSETQ come from the germline V gene. Here the CDR3 reads CASSKSDTFEAFF. The CDR3 nucleotides are TGCGCCAGCAGCAAGAGTGACACCTTTGAAGCTTTCTTT.

This clonotype was seen at least ten times. The chain is built from TRBV6-1 and TRBJ1-5; D unresolved. This CDR3 region has 15 residues. Trimming left V 0 bases short and J 7 bases short, with 13 bases between. Germline V gene sequence: CDR1 MNHNS, CDR2 SASEGT. The DNA of the CDR3 is TGTGCCAGCAGTGAAGCGGGTGGGTCCGGCCAGCCCCAGCATTTT. Its protein product is CASSEAGGSGQPQHF.

The sample holds many counts of this clonotype. The rearrangement joins TRBV18 to TRBJ2-5, with unresolved D. Germline V gene lookup returns CDR1 KGHSH and CDR2 LQKENI. CDR3 length: 13 amino acids. Trimming cost V 3 bases and J 4 bases, with 9 bases left between them. CDR3 protein: CASSPSALETQYF. The CDR3 nucleotides are TGTGCCAGCTCACCTTCTGCCTTAGAGACCCAGTACTTC. The full variable domain, with the rest looked up from reference TRBV18 and TRBJ2-5, is NAGVMQNPRHLVRRRGQEARLRCSPMKGHSHVYWYRQLPEEGLKFMVYLQKENIIDESGMPKERFSAEFPKEGPSILRIQQVVRGDSAAYFCASSPSALETQYFGPGTRLLVL.

The table lists this clonotype with many counts. The rearrangement uses TRBV29-1 and TRBJ1-5; no firm D call. In germline, CDR1 is SQVTM, CDR2 ANQGSEA. V gave up 4 bases and J gave up 6 bases, with 10 bases separating them. The CDR3 covers 12 residues. The CDR3 DNA sequence: TGCAGCGTTGCCTCCGCTGGTCAGCCCCAGCATTTT. It encodes CSVASAGQPQHF. The complete variable domain, with remaining parts taken from reference TRBV29-1 and TRBJ1-5, reads SAVISQKPSRDICQRGTSLTIQCQVDSQVTMMFWYRQQPGQSLTLIATANQGSEATYESGFVIDKFPISRPNLTFSTLTVSNMSPEDSSIYLCSVASAGQPQHFGDGTRLSIL.

This clonotype was detected ten times or more. This chain joins TRBV5-1 and TRBJ1-2; D gene uncertain. The CDR3 runs to 13 residues. V dropped 0 bases and J dropped 7 bases, with 10 bases sitting between them. Germline V lookup: CDR1 SGHRS, CDR2 YFSETQ. The CDR3, as DNA: TGCGCCAGCAGCTTGGAAGGGCTCAGTGGCTACACCTTC. Translation gives CASSLEGLSGYTF.

This clonotype was seen ten or more times. The genes are TRBV27 and TRBJ1-1, with TRBD1 matching 8 bases. The CDR3 length is 15 residues. Germline V gene sequence: CDR1 MNHEY, CDR2 SMNVEV (reference sequence). The V and J ends lost 4 bases and 3 bases, in that order; junction bases with no gene match: 7. The CDR3 DNA reads TGTGCCAGCAGTTCGTGGGGACAGGTGGACACTGAAGCTTTCTTT. Translated: CASSSWGQVDTEAFF.

This clonotype has ten or more counts. One junction end does not reproduce the germline sequence, and a read error may be involved. The J gene is TRBJ1-1, the V gene TRBV7-9, with D unresolved. CDR1 is SEHNR and CDR2 is FQNEAQ in the germline V gene (reference sequence). The CDR3 consists of 14 residues. The CDR3 DNA follows: TGTGCCAGCAGCAAACTTGCGGAGAGCACTGAAGCCTTCTTT. As protein: CASSKLAESTEAFF.

There are many counts of this clonotype. This chain joins TRBV7-2 and TRBJ1-2; no firm D call. The CDR3 has 13 amino acids. With 1 base removed from V and 8 bases from J, the gap between germline ends came to 11 bases. The germline CDR1 and CDR2 sequences are SGHTA and FQGNSA. CDR3 residues: CASSLVAGGGYTF. CDR3 DNA sequence: TGTGCCAGCAGCTTAGTTGCGGGTGGCGGCTACACCTTC.

This clonotype was seen many times. The rearrangement links TRBV6-1 to TRBJ1-3; the D gene is possibly TRBD1 (6 bases). In germline, CDR1 is MNHNS, CDR2 SASEGT. The length of the CDR3 is 16 residues. Trimming took off 6 bases at V and 0 bases at J, with 15 bases between the two ends. The CDR3, as DNA: TGTGCCAGCAGCAGCGCCCGGGACAACTCTGGAAACACCATATATTTT. Residues: CASSSARDNSGNTIYF.

This clonotype was seen repeatedly, ten times or more. The V gene is TRBV7-3, the J gene TRBJ2-7; TRBD1 aligns across 7 bases. CDR3 size: 14 residues. CDR1 and CDR2 from the germline V gene are SGHTA and FQGTGA. With V trimmed by 5 bases and J by 6 bases, 10 bases remained unmatched. The CDR3 loop reads CASSPGQVRSEQYF. The CDR3 DNA follows: TGTGCCAGCAGCCCCGGACAGGTCAGGTCCGAGCAGTACTTC.

V gene TRBV20-1 combines with J gene TRBJ2-5; D gene unclear. The CDR3 totals 13 residues. V was pared by 1 base and J by 5 bases, with 11 bases between. CDR1 DFQATT and CDR2 SNEGSKA come from the germline V gene (reference sequence). In nucleotides, the CDR3 is TGCAGTGCTAGAGTTGGCTCAAGGGAGACCCAGTACTTC. Translated, it gives CSARVGSRETQYF.

This clonotype was counted many times. This sequence joins TRBV25-1 and TRBJ1-2; D not certain. Germline CDR1 is MGHDK and CDR2 is SYGVNS. CDR3 length: 14 residues. V gave up 1 base and J gave up 6 bases, with 12 bases separating them. CDR3 bases: TGTGCCAGCAGTGAATTAGGAGGGTTCGATGGCTACACCTTC. It is translated as CASSELGGFDGYTF.

The V call is TRBV19, the J call TRBJ2-7; D is perhaps TRBD2 (6 bases). CDR1 LNHDA and CDR2 SQIVND come from the germline V gene (reference sequence). The CDR3 is made up of 15 amino acids. V was clipped by 4 bases and J by 3 bases, with 16 bases between them. CDR3 protein: CASSTLRDWNYEQYF. The CDR3 coding sequence is TGTGCCAGTAGTACTCTCCGGGACTGGAACTACGAGCAGTACTTC. The full variable domain, completed using reference TRBV19 and TRBJ2-7, is DGGITQSPKYLFRKEGQNVTLSCEQNLNHDAMYWYRQDPGQGLRLIYYSQIVNDFQKGDIAEGYSVSREKKESFPLTVTSAQKNPTAFYLCASSTLRDWNYEQYFGPGTRLTVT.

This clonotype was picked up many times. The chain has TRBV20-1 and TRBJ1-2; no firm D call. Germline V CDR1 and CDR2: DFQATT, SNEGSKA (reference sequence). Trimming took 0 bases from V and 3 from J, leaving 5 bases between them. The CDR3 is made up of 12 amino acids. CDR3 nucleotides: TGCAGTGCTAGAGATCAGGACTATGGCTACACCTTC. It yields the protein CSARDQDYGYTF.

At least ten counts were recorded for this clonotype. The J gene is TRBJ1-5, the V gene TRBV7-9; D ambiguous. The ends were cut back, 4 bases at V and 4 bases at J, with 14 bases in the middle. CDR3 size: 15 residues. Germline values: CDR1 SEHNR, CDR2 FQNEAQ (reference sequence). The CDR3 loop reads CASSSAGAENQPQHF. The CDR3 region has the DNA TGTGCCAGCAGCTCAGCGGGTGCGGAGAATCAGCCCCAGCATTTT.

This clonotype was found many times. The chain carries TRBV12-3 or TRBV12-4 and TRBJ2-7; maybe TRBD1 (6 bases). The CDR3 has 13 residues. V shed 6 bases and J shed 3 bases, with 12 bases lying between them. The CDR3 reads CASRVGDNYEQYF. CDR3 coding DNA: TGTGCCAGCAGGGTTGGGGACAACTACGAGCAGTACTTC.

Many counts were recorded for this clonotype. The chain joins TRBV12-3 or TRBV12-4 to TRBJ2-7, with 8 nucleotides matching TRBD1. V shed 6 bases and J 2 bases; nucleotides not matched to a gene: 6. The CDR3 has 14 residues. The CDR3 region is CASRAGTGAYEQYF. In nucleotides, the CDR3 is TGTGCCAGCAGAGCCGGGACAGGTGCCTACGAGCAGTACTTC.

The rearrangement links TRBV4-1 to TRBJ2-7; 9 nucleotides align to TRBD2. CDR1 MGHRA and CDR2 YSYEKL come from the germline V gene. V shed 0 bases, J shed 3 bases, and the junction held 15 bases outside the gene matches. The CDR3 extends over 19 amino acids. The CDR3, as DNA: TGCGCCAGCAGCCAAGATCGGATCGGCGGGAGGGCCTTTTTCTACGAGCAGTACTTC. Its translation is CASSQDRIGGRAFFYEQYF.

This clonotype was recorded at least ten times. The chain uses TRBV29-1 and TRBJ1-1, with no clear D. Germline CDR1 SQVTM, CDR2 ANQGSEA. The CDR3 covers 11 residues. V gave up 4 bases and J gave up 3 bases, with 6 bases separating them. The CDR3 protein is CSVVRYTEAFF. As DNA, the CDR3 is TGCAGCGTTGTCCGGTACACTGAAGCTTTCTTT.

This chain connects TRBV5-8 to TRBJ1-5, with TRBD1 matching over 8 bases. Losses at the gene ends were 1 base for V and 7 bases for J; bases not matched to a gene: 7. The CDR3 has 15 residues. Germline V gene sequence: CDR1 SGHTS, CDR2 YDEGEE. The CDR3 DNA reads as TGTGCCAGCAGCTTGCTGACAGGGGCGCGGCAGCCCCAGCATTTT. It codes for CASSLLTGARQPQHF.

The rearrangement uses TRBV12-3 or TRBV12-4 and TRBJ2-7; TRBD2 is a possible D gene (5 bases). V lost 7 bases, J lost 2 bases, and 15 bases lay in between. The CDR3 covers 14 residues. The CDR3 DNA reads as TGTGCCAGCACCACCGACGGCGGGCCCTACGAGCAGTACTTC. It encodes CASTTDGGPYEQYF.

V usage is TRBV20-1 and J usage is TRBJ2-2; TRBD2 matches at 14 bases. This CDR3 region has 16 residues. CDR1 and CDR2 (germline): DFQATT, SNEGSKA (reference sequence). V lost 5 bases to trimming and J lost 2 bases; unmatched junction nucleotides: 4. The CDR3 region has the DNA TGCAGTGCTGGGACTAGCGGGAGCCCAAACACCGGGGAGCTGTTTTTT. Residues: CSAGTSGSPNTGELFF.

This clonotype has a count of ten or more. V gene TRBV29-1 combines with J gene TRBJ2-5, with a weak D call TRBD2 (6 bases). V was pared by 3 bases and J by 4 bases, with 9 bases between. Germline V gene data show CDR1 as SQVTM and CDR2 as ANQGSEA. This CDR3 has 12 amino acids. DNA of the CDR3: TGCAGCGTTGATGAGGGAGGAGAGACCCAGTACTTC. Residues: CSVDEGGETQYF.

The V gene is TRBV6-5, the J gene TRBJ2-7; D may be TRBD1 or TRBD2 (6 bases each). The CDR3 covers 14 residues. Trimming cost V 4 bases and J 3 bases, with 13 bases left between them. CDR1 is MNHEY, CDR2 SVGAGI, per germline. The CDR3 bases are TGTGCCAGCAGTTTAGGAAGGGGGGTCTACGAGCAGTACTTC. Its translation is CASSLGRGVYEQYF.

This clonotype was counted ten times or more. The V gene is TRBV11-2, the J gene TRBJ2-7, with 7 bases fitting TRBD1. The CDR3 spans 11 residues. Germline V lookup: CDR1 SGHAT, CDR2 FQNNGV. V trimming: 9 bases; J trimming: 6 bases; junction bases outside the gene matches: 5. CDR3 sequence: CASRTGGEQYF. The CDR3 region has the DNA TGTGCCAGTCGGACAGGTGGCGAGCAGTACTTC.